These 30 T cell receptor beta chains originate from one sample sequenced in a study of T cell repertoires in cytomegalovirus infection. Their antigens are not known. TCRdb analysed the reads with MiXCR anew, one entry per CDR3 protein. The table shows over 100,000 distinct CDR3 sequences, with around 10% occurring only once. Sequenced sample: PBMCs, sequenced either directly or after in vitro stimulation (not recorded which). The receptors shown here come from a human donor in good health (CMV status not recorded). Some clones in this sample may be carry-over from other donors' samples.

This chain joins TRBV6-2 or TRBV6-3 and TRBJ2-1; D is unclear. The germline V and J ends were trimmed by 2 bases and 6 bases, with 8 bases remaining between them. Germline V gene lookup returns CDR1 MNHEY and CDR2 SVGEGT. This CDR3 spans 13 amino acids. The CDR3 DNA sequence: TGTGCCAGCAGTTACGGGCCGATCAATGAGCAGTTCTTC. It codes for CASSYGPINEQFF.

The sample holds many counts of this clonotype. The gene calls are TRBV6-2 or TRBV6-3 and TRBJ2-7; the D is unclear. CDR1 and CDR2 from the germline V gene are MNHEY and SVGEGT. V was clipped by 0 bases and J by 1 base, with 1 base between them. The CDR3 spans 12 residues. The CDR3 here is CASSYSSYEQYF. CDR3 bases: TGTGCCAGCAGTTACTCTTCCTACGAGCAGTACTTC.

At least ten counts were recorded for this clonotype. The junction and the germline gene differ at one end; a read error may be behind it. This sequence joins TRBV7-7 and TRBJ2-3, with 10 nucleotides matching TRBD2. Per germline, CDR1 SSHAT and CDR2 FNYEAQ (reference sequence). The CDR3 length is 15 residues. The CDR3 region is CASSGTSGNTDTQYF. The CDR3 bases are TGTGCTAGCAGCGGCACTAGCGGGAACACAGATACGCAGTATTTT.

This clonotype was observed a handful of times. The genes are TRBV24-1 and TRBJ2-1; no reliable D call. The germline gives CDR1 KGHDR, CDR2 SFDVKD. The CDR3 has 13 amino acids. Trimming pared 3 bases from V and 7 bases from J, leaving 9 bases between. The DNA for the CDR3 is TGTGCCACCAGTGATAAGAATCTAAATGAGCAGTTCTTC. Its protein is CATSDKNLNEQFF.

V is TRBV6-5 and J is TRBJ1-4; D remains unclear. Germline V CDR1 and CDR2: MNHEY, SVGAGI. V was pared by 4 bases and J by 8 bases, with 11 bases between. The length of the CDR3 is 13 residues. CDR3 loop: CASSSGVEEKLFF. In nucleotides, the CDR3 is TGTGCCAGCAGTTCAGGCGTCGAGGAAAAACTGTTTTTT.

In this sample, this clonotype turned up many times. V and J are TRBV7-2 and TRBJ2-7, with TRBD2 matching 10 bases. This CDR3 has 14 amino acids. V dropped 0 bases and J dropped 7; count of bases not matched to a gene: 3. The germline V gene has CDR1 SGHTA and CDR2 FQGNSA. CDR3 amino acids: CASSLARGLAEQYF. The CDR3 nucleotides are TGTGCCAGCAGCTTAGCGCGGGGACTAGCGGAGCAGTACTTC.

This clonotype has a count of ten or more. Here the CDR3 DNA reads TGTGCCAGCAGTTTCTCCGGGACACCCAATCAGCCCCAGCATTTT. It yields the protein CASSFSGTPNQPQHF. V is TRBV12-3 or TRBV12-4 and J is TRBJ1-5, with D possibly being TRBD1 (6 bases). This CDR3 comprises 15 residues. V was cut by 3 bases and J by 3 bases, with 12 bases left in between.

This clonotype was counted at least ten times. The chain joins TRBV7-8 to TRBJ2-5, with D possibly being TRBD1 (6 bases). V lost 0 bases and J lost 2, with 10 bases in between. The CDR3 consists of 15 residues. Looked up from germline, CDR1 is SGHVS and CDR2 is FQNEAQ. The CDR3 coding sequence is TGTGCCAGCAGCTTAGCCGGGACACTGCAAGAGACCCAGTACTTC. It encodes CASSLAGTLQETQYF.

The sample holds many counts of this clonotype. The CDR3 here is CASSLEGSYSGNTIYF. For the CDR3, the DNA is TGTGCCAGCAGCTTAGAAGGATCGTACTCTGGAAACACCATATATTTT. J is TRBJ1-3 and V is TRBV7-2, with no clear D. There are 16 residues in the CDR3. V lost 1 base, J lost 0 bases, and 10 bases lay in between. Germline CDR1 is SGHTA and CDR2 is FQGNSA.

This clonotype was counted ten times or more. The CDR3 reads CASSRTPRGREKLFF. The CDR3 DNA is TGTGCCAGCAGTCGAACTCCCAGGGGGCGCGAAAAACTGTTTTTT. The chain links TRBV11-2 to TRBJ1-4; TRBD1 matches at 8 bases. Germline values: CDR1 SGHAT, CDR2 FQNNGV. This CDR3 contains 15 residues. With V trimmed by 6 bases and J by 8 bases, 11 bases remained unmatched.

This clonotype was seen repeatedly, ten times or more. V and J are TRBV11-2 and TRBJ2-3; 12 bases fit TRBD2. The germline V gene encodes CDR1 SGHAT and CDR2 FQNNGV. J was trimmed by 4 bases and V by 2 bases; bases with no gene match: 4. The CDR3 extends over 16 amino acids. The chain's CDR3 is CASSLLAGGRSDTQYF. CDR3 coding DNA: TGTGCCAGCAGCTTACTAGCGGGAGGGAGGTCAGATACGCAGTATTTT.

This clonotype was found many times. This chain uses TRBV12-3 or TRBV12-4 with TRBJ2-1; no reliable D call. V was trimmed by 8 bases and J by 0 bases, leaving 17 bases between them. The CDR3 is 16 amino acids. CDR3 loop: CASSLPMGSSYNEQFF. The CDR3, as DNA: TGTGCCAGCTCCTTACCCATGGGTAGCTCCTACAATGAGCAGTTCTTC.

This clonotype showed up just a few times. CDR3: CASSSHRELNEQFF. The CDR3 DNA sequence: TGTGCCAGCAGCTCCCACAGGGAATTGAATGAGCAGTTCTTC. The chain carries TRBV7-2 and TRBJ2-1; D perhaps matches TRBD1 (6 bases). Trimming stripped 4 bases from V and 7 bases from J, with 14 bases between. Germline V gives CDR1 SGHTA, CDR2 FQGNSA. CDR3 length equals 14 residues.

The rearrangement joins TRBV6-6 to TRBJ1-1; TRBD1 is a possible D gene (5 bases). Germline values: CDR1 MNHNY, CDR2 SVGAGI (reference sequence). Trimming stripped 5 bases from V and 6 bases from J, with 10 bases between. The CDR3 extends over 12 amino acids. The CDR3 here is CASSQGLAEAFF. CDR3 sequence (DNA): TGTGCCAGCAGTCAGGGACTTGCTGAAGCTTTCTTT.

This clonotype has a handful of counts. This chain uses TRBV14 with TRBJ1-4, with D perhaps TRBD1 (5 bases). V was cut by 3 bases and J by 5 bases, with 16 bases left in between. The CDR3 is 16 amino acids. From germline, CDR1 is SGHDN and CDR2 FVKESK. The CDR3 spells CASSQRGARPNEKLFF. CDR3 in DNA: TGTGCCAGCAGCCAGCGCGGGGCTAGACCGAATGAAAAACTGTTTTTT.

This clonotype was recorded many times. The J gene is TRBJ1-2, the V gene TRBV7-2; D remains unclear. V dropped 1 base and J dropped 5 bases, with 14 bases sitting between them. This CDR3 spans 15 amino acids. Per the germline V gene, CDR1 is SGHTA and CDR2 is FQGNSA. The CDR3 bases are TGTGCCAGCAGCTTAGAGGCAGACTTAGAATATGGCTACACCTTC. Translated, it gives CASSLEADLEYGYTF.

The rearrangement uses TRBV19 and TRBJ1-3; no clear D. V was shortened by 8 bases and J by 0 bases, with 8 bases between the two germline ends. There are 13 residues in the CDR3. Germline values: CDR1 LNHDA, CDR2 SQIVND (reference sequence). CDR3 in amino acids: CASRKSSGNTIYF. CDR3 DNA sequence: TGTGCCAGTCGGAAGAGCTCTGGAAACACCATATATTTT. Looking up the rest from reference TRBV19 and TRBJ1-3 gives the full variable domain: DGGITQSPKYLFRKEGQNVTLSCEQNLNHDAMYWYRQDPGQGLRLIYYSQIVNDFQKGDIAEGYSVSREKKESFPLTVTSAQKNPTAFYLCASRKSSGNTIYFGEGSWLTVV.

The gene calls are TRBV10-3 and TRBJ1-5; D unresolved. From germline, CDR1 is ENHRY and CDR2 SYGVKD. The V and J ends lost 2 bases and 7 bases respectively, with 18 bases between them. The CDR3 is made up of 16 amino acids. The CDR3 DNA sequence: TGTGCCATCAGTGAGGGCTCCAGCTCTGGGGTACAGCCCCAGCATTTT. Protein: CAISEGSSSGVQPQHF.

Ten or more counts support this clonotype. The rearrangement joins TRBV7-2 to TRBJ2-3, with D tentatively TRBD2 (7 bases). With 5 bases removed from V and 5 bases from J, the gap between germline ends came to 17 bases. From germline, CDR1 is SGHTA and CDR2 FQGNSA. The CDR3 is 15 amino acids. The CDR3 DNA follows: TGTGCCAGCAGCCGAGGGTCTAGGGGGGGAGATACGCAGTATTTT. Translated: CASSRGSRGGDTQYF.

V and J are TRBV28 and TRBJ1-1; the match to TRBD1 covers 8 bases. Germline loops: CDR1 MDHEN, CDR2 SYDVKM. The CDR3 is 14 amino acids. With V trimmed by 6 bases and J by 4 bases, 7 bases remained unmatched. CDR3 sequence (DNA): TGTGCCAGCAGGACAGGGGCGCTTACCACTGAAGCTTTCTTT. This codes for CASRTGALTTEAFF.

This clonotype came up a few times. The chain uses TRBV28 and TRBJ1-6, with TRBD1 matching over 9 bases. The CDR3 runs 18 residues. CDR1 and CDR2 from the germline V gene are MDHEN and SYDVKM. With V trimmed by 5 bases and J by 3 bases, 11 bases remained unmatched. The CDR3 sequence: CASSPTWDRANYNSPLHF. DNA of the CDR3: TGTGCCAGCAGTCCAACCTGGGACAGGGCAAACTATAATTCACCCCTCCACTTT. Complete variable domain (other parts from reference TRBV28 and TRBJ1-6): DVKVTQSSRYLVKRTGEKVFLECVQDMDHENMFWYRQDPGLGLRLIYFSYDVKMKEKGDIPEGYSVSREKKERFSLILESASTNQTSMYLCASSPTWDRANYNSPLHFGNGTRLTVT.

This clonotype occurred many times. The chain has TRBV6-6 and TRBJ1-1; the D is unclear. The CDR3 is 14 amino acids. V was pared by 6 bases and J by 0 bases, with 11 bases between. The germline gives CDR1 MNHNY, CDR2 SVGAGI (reference sequence). The CDR3 region is CASSLGSMNTEAFF. DNA for the CDR3: TGTGCCAGCAGCCTCGGGAGCATGAACACTGAAGCTTTCTTT.

The J gene is TRBJ2-1, the V gene TRBV6-2 or TRBV6-3; D is undetermined. The CDR3 sequence is 14 residues long. Looked up from germline, CDR1 is MNHEY and CDR2 is SVGEGT. V lost 5 bases and J 7 bases, leaving 15 bases between the germline ends. This CDR3 reads CASSLAAALNEQFF. CDR3 DNA: TGTGCCAGCAGTCTGGCGGCTGCTTTAAATGAGCAGTTCTTC.

This clonotype was found many times. The chain is built from TRBV7-2 and TRBJ2-3; D unclear. Germline-derived CDR1 and CDR2 are SGHTA and FQGNSA. Trimming took 5 bases from V and 1 from J, leaving 16 bases between them. The CDR3 covers 16 residues. The CDR3 protein is CASSTRASTRTDTQYF. Written as DNA, the CDR3 is TGTGCCAGCAGCACAAGGGCCTCGACCCGCACAGATACGCAGTATTTT.

The rearrangement uses TRBV28 and TRBJ2-5, with D possibly being TRBD1 or TRBD2 (5 bases each). This CDR3 contains 15 residues. V lost 4 bases and J lost 4, with 16 bases in between. Germline V gives CDR1 MDHEN, CDR2 SYDVKM. This chain's CDR3 is CASSSPGPGRETQYF. The CDR3 region has the DNA TGTGCCAGCAGTTCCCCGGGACCGGGCCGAGAGACCCAGTACTTC. The variable domain in full, completed from reference TRBV28 and TRBJ2-5, reads DVKVTQSSRYLVKRTGEKVFLECVQDMDHENMFWYRQDPGLGLRLIYFSYDVKMKEKGDIPEGYSVSREKKERFSLILESASTNQTSMYLCASSSPGPGRETQYFGPGTRLLVL.

Regarding this clonotype: With a much larger clone just one base away, this may be a read error. The chain couples TRBV6-5 to TRBJ1-2; 8 positions agree with TRBD1. In germline, CDR1 is MNHEY, CDR2 SVGAGI. There are 14 residues in the CDR3. As DNA, the CDR3 is TGTGGCAGCAGAGTAGGACAGGGAATCTATGGCTACACCTTC. Amino acid sequence: CGSRVGQGIYGYTF.

This clonotype was detected ten times or more. The chain is built from TRBV10-3 and TRBJ2-5; 9 bases map to TRBD1. Germline CDR1 reads ENHRY; CDR2 reads SYGVKD. The CDR3 has 17 residues. The trim removed 0 bases at V and 5 bases at J, leaving 10 bases unmatched. The CDR3 spells CAISESGTGRTVETQYF. CDR3 coding DNA: TGTGCCATCAGTGAGTCGGGGACAGGGCGGACGGTGGAGACCCAGTACTTC.

This clonotype appeared many times. The chain links TRBV4-1 to TRBJ1-4; a weak D match, TRBD1 (6 bases). CDR3 length equals 15 residues. V shed 6 bases and J shed 4 bases, with 15 bases lying between them. The V gene's germline CDR1 is MGHRA and CDR2 YSYEKL. The CDR3 sequence: CASSRTVINNEKLFF. For the CDR3, the DNA is TGCGCCAGCAGTCGGACAGTTATCAATAATGAAAAACTGTTTTTT.

Many counts were recorded for this clonotype. The V call is TRBV12-3 or TRBV12-4, the J call TRBJ1-5, with TRBD1 matching 7 bases. The CDR3 has 14 residues. V lost 5 bases to trimming and J lost 5 bases; unmatched junction nucleotides: 6. The CDR3 sequence is CASSGQVLDQPQHF. The CDR3 DNA reads TGTGCCAGCAGTGGACAGGTCCTCGATCAGCCCCAGCATTTT.

There are many counts of this clonotype. The chain uses TRBV7-8 and TRBJ1-2; possibly TRBD1 for D (5 bases). The CDR3 length is 18 residues. V lost 3 bases and J 8 bases, leaving 28 bases between the germline ends. The V gene's germline CDR1 is SGHVS and CDR2 FQNEAQ. The CDR3: CASSFSGLRQLLHWGYTF. The CDR3 nucleotides read TGTGCCAGCAGCTTTTCGGGACTGCGGCAATTACTACATTGGGGCTACACCTTC.